This T cell receptor (beta chain) was identified during a study of blood T cell repertoires in COVID-19. For the study at large: The United States, Italy and Spain were the sources of the acute and convalescent COVID-19 samples. Nucleic acid was either cDNA or gDNA, and it came from T cells, B-cell-depleted T cells, or PBMCs.

Assay: immunoSEQ multiplex PCR; the TCRdb copy retains only in-frame clones and omits some. In the table there are a few hundred thousand clones, nearly 90% of which are singletons. Sequencing used peripheral blood. The receptor's source is a woman under 30 who had recovered from COVID-19.

In DNA form, the CDR3 reads TGTGCCAGCAGCCCTTGGACTAGCGGGAGCGATGACACGCAGTATTTT. Translated: CASSPWTSGSDDTQYF. The chain employs TRBV11-3 and TRBJ2-3, with 13 bases fitting TRBD2. Germline V gene lookup returns CDR1 SGHNT and CDR2 YENEEA. The trim removed 5 bases at V and 9 bases at J, leaving 11 bases unmatched. The CDR3 is 16 residues long.